Listed here is a single T cell receptor (beta chain). Its cognate antigen is unknown. The junction and the germline gene differ at one end; a read error may be behind it. CDR1 and CDR2 (germline): MGHRA, YSYEKL. The CDR3 consists of 16 residues. Both 60 Vbeta primers and 13 Jbeta primers went into the PCR. Assay: immunoSEQ multiplex PCR; the TCRdb copy retains only in-frame clones and omits some. Counted here are about 140,000 clones, about 80% occurring once; the ten biggest clones make up around 5.9%. This record comes from a study of cytomegalovirus exposure and HLA in healthy donors. Regarding the study as a whole: Immune exposure information comprised only CMV serostatus. Earlier results showed most TCR beta V segments being productive about 87% or about 30% of the time.

Input material: PBMCs. V is TRBV4-1 and J is TRBJ2-7, with D uncertain. This TCR was recovered from a woman between 40 and 50 years old in good health and CMV-seropositive. The CDR3 region is CANSQDSRPGTYEQYF. CDR3 sequence (DNA): TGCGCCAACAGCCAAGATTCGCGGCCCGGAACCTACGAGCAGTACTTC.